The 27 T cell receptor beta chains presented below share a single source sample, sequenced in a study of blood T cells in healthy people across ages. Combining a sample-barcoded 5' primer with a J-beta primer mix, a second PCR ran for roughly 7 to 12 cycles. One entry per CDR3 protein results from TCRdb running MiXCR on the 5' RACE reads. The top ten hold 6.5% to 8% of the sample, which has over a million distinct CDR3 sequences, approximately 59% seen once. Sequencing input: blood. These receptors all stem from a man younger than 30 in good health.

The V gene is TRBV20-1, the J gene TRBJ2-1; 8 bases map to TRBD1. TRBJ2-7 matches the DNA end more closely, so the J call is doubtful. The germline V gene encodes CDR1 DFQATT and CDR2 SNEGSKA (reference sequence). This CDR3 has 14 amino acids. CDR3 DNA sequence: TGCAGTGCTAGAGGCCGGGACAGGTACTACGAGCAGTACTTC. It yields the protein CSARGRDRYYEQYF.

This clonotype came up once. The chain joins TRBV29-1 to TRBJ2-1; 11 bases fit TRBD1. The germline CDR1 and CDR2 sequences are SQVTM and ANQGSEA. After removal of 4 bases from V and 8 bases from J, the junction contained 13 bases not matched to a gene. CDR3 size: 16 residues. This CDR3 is CSVGGRTGGLLDEQFF. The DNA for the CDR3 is TGCAGCGTTGGGGGTCGGACAGGGGGCTTGTTGGATGAGCAGTTCTTC.

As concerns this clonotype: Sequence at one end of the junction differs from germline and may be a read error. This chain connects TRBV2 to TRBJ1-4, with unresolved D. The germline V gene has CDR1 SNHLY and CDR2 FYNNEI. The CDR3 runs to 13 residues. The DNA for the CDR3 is TGTGCCAGCATGGAGGCGACTAATGAAAGACTGTTTTTT. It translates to CASMEATNERLFF.

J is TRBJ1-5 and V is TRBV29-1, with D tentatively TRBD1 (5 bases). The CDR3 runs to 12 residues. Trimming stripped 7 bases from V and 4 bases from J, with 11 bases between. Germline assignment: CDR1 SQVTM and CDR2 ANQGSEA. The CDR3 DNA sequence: TGCAGCGATGTAGAGGGGAATCAGCCCCAGCATTTT. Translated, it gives CSDVEGNQPQHF.

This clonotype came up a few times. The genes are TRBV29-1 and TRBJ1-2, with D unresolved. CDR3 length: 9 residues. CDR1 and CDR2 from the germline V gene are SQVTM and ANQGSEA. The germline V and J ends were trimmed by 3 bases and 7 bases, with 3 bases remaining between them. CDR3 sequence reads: CSVDSGYTF. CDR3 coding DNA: TGCAGCGTTGATAGTGGCTACACCTTC.

The CDR3, as DNA: TGCGCCAGCAGCCAAGATTACGGGCCCTACGAGCAGTACTTC. Its translation: CASSQDYGPYEQYF. The chain links TRBV4-1 to TRBJ2-7, with D hard to call. Germline V lookup: CDR1 MGHRA, CDR2 YSYEKL. This CDR3 contains 14 residues. The ends were cut back, 0 bases at V and 2 bases at J, with 8 bases in the middle.

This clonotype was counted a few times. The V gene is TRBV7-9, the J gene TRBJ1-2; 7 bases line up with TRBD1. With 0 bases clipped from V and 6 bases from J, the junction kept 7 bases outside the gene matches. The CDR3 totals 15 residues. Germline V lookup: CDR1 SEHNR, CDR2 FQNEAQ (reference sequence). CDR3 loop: CASSLANDRVDGYTF. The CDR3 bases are TGTGCCAGCAGCTTAGCGAACGACAGGGTGGATGGCTACACCTTC.

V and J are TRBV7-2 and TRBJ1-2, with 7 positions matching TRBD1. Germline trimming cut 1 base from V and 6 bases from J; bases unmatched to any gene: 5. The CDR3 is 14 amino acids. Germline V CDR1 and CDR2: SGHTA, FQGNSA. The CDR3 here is CASSLESGGNGYTF. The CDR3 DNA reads TGTGCCAGCAGCTTAGAATCAGGGGGAAATGGCTACACCTTC.

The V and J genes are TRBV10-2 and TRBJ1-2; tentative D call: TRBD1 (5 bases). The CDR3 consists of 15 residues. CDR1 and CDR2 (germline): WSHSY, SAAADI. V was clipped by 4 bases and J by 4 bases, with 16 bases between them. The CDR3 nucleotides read TGCGCCAGCAGTGCAAGGCAGGGAGGTGGCTATGGCTACACCTTC. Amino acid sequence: CASSARQGGGYGYTF.

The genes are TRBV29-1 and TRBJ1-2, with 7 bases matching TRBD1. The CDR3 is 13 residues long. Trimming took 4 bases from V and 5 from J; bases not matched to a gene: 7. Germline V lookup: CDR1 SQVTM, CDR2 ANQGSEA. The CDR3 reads CSVALTGSYGYTF. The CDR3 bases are TGCAGCGTTGCTCTGACAGGGTCTTATGGCTACACCTTC. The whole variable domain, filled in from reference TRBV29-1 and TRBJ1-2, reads SAVISQKPSRDICQRGTSLTIQCQVDSQVTMMFWYRQQPGQSLTLIATANQGSEATYESGFVIDKFPISRPNLTFSTLTVSNMSPEDSSIYLCSVALTGSYGYTFGSGTRLTVV.

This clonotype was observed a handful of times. The CDR3 loop reads CASSSSGLAPSSYNEQFF. CDR3 DNA: TGTGCCAGCAGTTCGTCGGGACTAGCGCCGAGCTCCTACAATGAGCAGTTCTTC. V gene TRBV6-5 combines with J gene TRBJ2-1; TRBD2 aligns across 10 bases. J gave up 0 bases and V 4 bases, and 9 bases lay outside the gene matches. The length of the CDR3 is 18 residues. Germline loops: CDR1 MNHEY, CDR2 SVGAGI.

CDR3 region: CASSPPTGWGSGNYNEQFF. As DNA, the CDR3 is TGCGCCAGCAGCCCCCCGACAGGGTGGGGTAGCGGGAATTACAATGAGCAGTTCTTC. This chain joins TRBV5-1 and TRBJ2-1; D is possibly TRBD2 (8 bases). V lost 4 bases and J lost 4, with 27 bases in between. This CDR3 region has 19 residues. CDR1 is SGHRS, CDR2 YFSETQ, per germline.

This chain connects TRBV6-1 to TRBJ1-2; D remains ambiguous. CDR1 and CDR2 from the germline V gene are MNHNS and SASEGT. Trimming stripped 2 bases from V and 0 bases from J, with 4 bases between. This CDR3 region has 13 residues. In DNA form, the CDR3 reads TGTGCCAGCAGTGAATGGGCTAACTATGGCTACACCTTC. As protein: CASSEWANYGYTF.

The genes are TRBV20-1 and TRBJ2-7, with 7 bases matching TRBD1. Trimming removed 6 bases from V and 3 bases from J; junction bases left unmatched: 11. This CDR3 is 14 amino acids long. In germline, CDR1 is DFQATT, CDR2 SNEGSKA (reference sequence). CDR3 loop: CSANRGSERYEQYF. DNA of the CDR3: TGCAGTGCCAACAGGGGTTCCGAGCGCTACGAGCAGTACTTC.

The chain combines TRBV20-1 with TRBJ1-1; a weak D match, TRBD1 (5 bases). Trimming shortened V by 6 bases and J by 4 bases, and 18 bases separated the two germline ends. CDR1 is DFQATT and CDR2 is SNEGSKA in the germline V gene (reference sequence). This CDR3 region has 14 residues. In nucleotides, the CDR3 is TGCAGTGCCCACAGAGGGGCGTTGGGCACTGAAGCTTTCTTT. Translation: CSAHRGALGTEAFF.

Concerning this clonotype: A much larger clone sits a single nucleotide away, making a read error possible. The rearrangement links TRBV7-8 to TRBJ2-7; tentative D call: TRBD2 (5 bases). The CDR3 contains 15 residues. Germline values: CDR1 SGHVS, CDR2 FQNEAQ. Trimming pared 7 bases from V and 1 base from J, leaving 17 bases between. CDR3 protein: CASNHQRQTSYEQYF. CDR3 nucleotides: TGTGCCAGCAACCACCAGCGGCAAACGTCCTACGAGCAGTACTTC.

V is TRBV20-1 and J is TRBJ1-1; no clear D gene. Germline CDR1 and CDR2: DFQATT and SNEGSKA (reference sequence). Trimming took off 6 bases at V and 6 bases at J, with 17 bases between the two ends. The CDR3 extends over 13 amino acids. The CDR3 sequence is CSAPDGPGPEAFF. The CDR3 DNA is TGCAGTGCCCCCGACGGCCCAGGTCCTGAAGCTTTCTTT.

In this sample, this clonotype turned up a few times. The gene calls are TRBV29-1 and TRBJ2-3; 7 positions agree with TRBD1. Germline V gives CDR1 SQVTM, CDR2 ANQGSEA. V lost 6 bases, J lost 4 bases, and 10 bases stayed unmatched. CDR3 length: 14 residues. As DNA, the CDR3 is TGCAGCGTAGCGATGACAGGGAGTGCAGATACGCAGTATTTT. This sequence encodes CSVAMTGSADTQYF.

The CDR3 is CATAEAHNKPNTEAFF. The DNA of the CDR3 is TGTGCCACGGCGGAGGCCCACAACAAACCGAACACTGAAGCTTTCTTT. The chain employs TRBV6-1 and TRBJ1-1; D is unclear. The CDR3 length is 16 residues. The V gene lost 10 bases and the J gene lost 1 base, with 22 bases spanning the gap. The germline V gene has CDR1 MNHNS and CDR2 SASEGT.

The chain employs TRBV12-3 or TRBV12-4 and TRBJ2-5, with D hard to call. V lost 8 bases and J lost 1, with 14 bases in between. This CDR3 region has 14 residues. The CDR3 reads CASRPPVVQETQYF. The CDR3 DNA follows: TGTGCCAGCCGCCCTCCAGTGGTCCAAGAGACCCAGTACTTC.

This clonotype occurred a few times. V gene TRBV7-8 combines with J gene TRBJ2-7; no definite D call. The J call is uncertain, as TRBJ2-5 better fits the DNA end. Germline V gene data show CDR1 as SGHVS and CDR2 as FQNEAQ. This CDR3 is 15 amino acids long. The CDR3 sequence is CASSLDASRSETQYF. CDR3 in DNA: TGTGCCAGCAGCTTAGATGCAAGCCGGTCAGAGACCCAGTACTTC.

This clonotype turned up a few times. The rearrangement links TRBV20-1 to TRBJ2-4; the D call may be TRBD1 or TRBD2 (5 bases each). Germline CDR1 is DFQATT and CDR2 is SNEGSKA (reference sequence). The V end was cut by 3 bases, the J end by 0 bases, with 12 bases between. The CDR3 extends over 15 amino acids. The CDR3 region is CSARSVGTAKNIQYF. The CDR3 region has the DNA TGCAGTGCTAGGAGTGTGGGGACAGCCAAAAACATTCAGTACTTC.

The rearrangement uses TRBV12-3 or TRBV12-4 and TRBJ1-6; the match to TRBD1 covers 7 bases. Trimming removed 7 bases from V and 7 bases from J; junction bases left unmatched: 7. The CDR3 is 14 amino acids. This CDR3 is CASTRDSKNSPLHF. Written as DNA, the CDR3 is TGTGCCAGCACCCGGGACAGTAAAAATTCACCCCTCCACTTT.

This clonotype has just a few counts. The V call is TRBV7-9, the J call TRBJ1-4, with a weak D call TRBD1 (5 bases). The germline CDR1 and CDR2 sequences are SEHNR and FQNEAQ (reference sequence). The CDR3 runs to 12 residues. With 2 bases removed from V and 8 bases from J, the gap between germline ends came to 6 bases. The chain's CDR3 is CASSLTGEKLFF. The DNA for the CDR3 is TGTGCCAGCAGCTTAACAGGAGAAAAACTGTTTTTT.

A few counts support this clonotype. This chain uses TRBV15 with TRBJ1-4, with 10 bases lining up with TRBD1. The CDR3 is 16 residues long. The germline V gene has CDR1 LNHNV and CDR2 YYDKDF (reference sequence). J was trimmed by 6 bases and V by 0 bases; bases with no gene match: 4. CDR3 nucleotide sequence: TGTGCCACCAGCAGAGATATGGGACAGGGGCATGAAAAACTGTTTTTT. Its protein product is CATSRDMGQGHEKLFF.

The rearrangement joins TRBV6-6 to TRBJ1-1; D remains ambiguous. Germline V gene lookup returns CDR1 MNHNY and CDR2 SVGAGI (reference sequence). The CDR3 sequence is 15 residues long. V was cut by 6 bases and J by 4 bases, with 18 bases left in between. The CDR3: CASSPVASPSTEAFF. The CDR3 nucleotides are TGTGCCAGCAGCCCCGTTGCCAGCCCAAGCACTGAAGCTTTCTTT.

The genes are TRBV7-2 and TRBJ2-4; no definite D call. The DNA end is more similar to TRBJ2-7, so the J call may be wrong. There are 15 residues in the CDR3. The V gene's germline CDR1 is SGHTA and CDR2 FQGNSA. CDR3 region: CASSLGGRGRYEQYF. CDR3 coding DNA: TGTGCCAGCAGCTTAGGGGGTAGAGGTCGCTACGAGCAGTACTTC.